The 5 T cell receptor beta chains below were found in one sample sequenced in a study of tissue T cells after allogeneic stem cell transplantation. Sequenced by immunoSEQ multiplex PCR; TCRdb stores in-frame clones only, minus some. The sample carries tens of thousands of clones, about three quarters recorded once. Sequencing was carried out using sorted cells pooled from one or two spleens. The receptors were gathered from a pool of C57BL/6 mice in good health.

For this clone: Gene names and germline match the mouse. Coverage ceases 1 residue before the CDR3 finishes, and the germline J gene fills in the end. The chain is built from TRBV3 and TRBJ2-7; D is uncertain. The CDR3 length is 12 residues. The germline CDR1 and CDR2 sequences are SNHLY and FYNGKV (reference sequence). V was trimmed by 5 bases and J by 4 bases, leaving 9 bases between them. The part of the CDR3 DNA that was read is TGTGCCAGCAGCCCGACCCGTTATGAACAGTAC. This encodes CASSPTRYEQY. In full, the CDR3 reads CASSPTRYEQYF.

A remark on this clone: Mouse names are used for the genes. The read ends 1 residue shy of where the CDR3 ends; the end is completed using the germline J gene. The chain uses TRBV17 and TRBJ1-1; D unclear. Trimming pared 2 bases from V and 0 bases from J, leaving 4 bases between. The CDR3 extends over 13 amino acids. Germline V gene lookup returns CDR1 MNHDT and CDR2 YYDKIL. The covered CDR3 bases are TGTGCTAGCAGTAGAATAGCAAACACAGAAGTCTTC. Protein sequence: CASSRIANTEVF. The entire CDR3 protein is CASSRIANTEVFF.

Concerning this clone: All gene names here are mouse names. The read finishes 1 residue shy of the CDR3 end, and the germline J gene is used to complete it. The rearrangement uses TRBV4 and TRBJ1-4; D might be TRBD1 (6 bases). Germline values: CDR1 LGHDT, CDR2 YNNKQL (reference sequence). CDR3 length equals 14 residues. V gave up 6 bases and J gave up 0 bases, with 8 bases separating them. CDR3 amino acids: CASRGTISNERLFF. The part of the CDR3 DNA that was read is TGTGCCAGCAGGGGGACAATTTCCAACGAAAGATTATTT.

This clone was seen once. The gene symbols are mouse symbols. CDR3 in amino acids: CTCSADGGGGSSAETLYF. The sequenced part of the CDR3 DNA is TGCACCTGCAGTGCAGATGGTGGGGGGGGGTCTAGTGCAGAAACGCTGTAT. V and J are TRBV1 and TRBJ2-3, with TRBD2 matching 8 bases. The missing CDR3 end, 1 residue past where the read stops, is filled in from the germline J gene. The junction had 8 bases not matched to a gene; V was cut back by 0 bases and J by 0 bases. The length of the CDR3 is 18 residues. Germline lookup yields CDR1 NSQYPW and CDR2 LRSPGD (reference sequence).

Turning to this clone: Mouse gene names and germline throughout. The read falls 1 residue short of the CDR3 end, and the missing part is taken from the germline J gene. The chain is built from TRBV31 and TRBJ1-2, with D uncertain. V gave up 0 bases and J gave up 3 bases, with 11 bases separating them. Germline CDR1 GKSSPN, CDR2 SITVG. The length of the CDR3 is 14 residues. The CDR3 DNA, read in part, is TGTGCCTGGAGTCTAGCGGGGATGGACTCCGACTACACC. Encoded protein: CAWSLAGMDSDYT. The whole CDR3 reads CAWSLAGMDSDYTF.